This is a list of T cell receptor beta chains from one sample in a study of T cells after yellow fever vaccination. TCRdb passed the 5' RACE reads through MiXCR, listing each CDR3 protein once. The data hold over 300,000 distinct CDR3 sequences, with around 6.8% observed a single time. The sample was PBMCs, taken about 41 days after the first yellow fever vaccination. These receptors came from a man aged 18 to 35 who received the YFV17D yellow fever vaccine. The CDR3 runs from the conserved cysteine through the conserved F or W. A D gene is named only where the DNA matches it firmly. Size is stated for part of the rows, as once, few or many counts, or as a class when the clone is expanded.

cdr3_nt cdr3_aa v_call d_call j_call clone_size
TGTGCCAGCACCCAAGCGGTGAGCACAGATACGCAGTATTTT CASTQAVSTDTQYF TRBV5-4 . TRBJ2-3 .
TGCAGTGCTACCGGGACGCCTGCTTATAGCAATCAGCCCCAGCATTTT CSATGTPAYSNQPQHF TRBV20-1 . TRBJ1-5 .
TGCAGTGCTAGAGATAGGGCTAGCGGGGGGAGAGCAGATACGCAGTATTTT CSARDRASGGRADTQYF TRBV20-1 TRBD2 TRBJ2-3 few
TGTGCCAGCAGAGGGACAGGGGGCGGCCAGCCCCAGCATTTT CASRGTGGGQPQHF TRBV27 TRBD1 TRBJ1-5 many
TGTGCCAGCAGTCCCGGGGACTCCGGACTTGCCACCTTC CASSPGDSGLATF TRBV6-1 . TRBJ1-2 few
TGCGCCAGCAGCTTGGATCGGCAGGGGCTGTCCTACGAGCAGTACTTC CASSLDRQGLSYEQYF TRBV5-1 . TRBJ2-7 few
TGTGCCAGCAGCTTATTCGAGGAGGTGCCTGAAGCTTTCTTT CASSLFEEVPEAFF TRBV7-9 . TRBJ1-1 many
TGTGCCAGCAGCTCTTATGAGCCCTATGGCTACACCTTC CASSSYEPYGYTF TRBV7-2 . TRBJ1-2 few
TGTGCCAGCGCGCGGTGGAGGATGGTAACCGGGGAGCTGTTTTTT CASARWRMVTGELFF TRBV6-1 . TRBJ2-2 .
TGCAGTGCTGAGGGACAGGGTCCCAATGAGCAGTTCTTC CSAEGQGPNEQFF TRBV20-1 TRBD1 TRBJ2-1 .
TGTGCCAGCAGCTTCAGAGGGGTTCACGAAAAACTGTTTTTT CASSFRGVHEKLFF TRBV5-6 . TRBJ1-4 .
TGCAGCGTTGGTGGCAATGAGCAGTTCTTC CSVGGNEQFF TRBV29-1 . TRBJ2-1 .
TGCGCCAGCAGCTTGGCAATCGGACGCGACTGGGTAGAGACCCAGTACTTC CASSLAIGRDWVETQYF TRBV5-1 . TRBJ2-5 .
TGTGCCAGCAGCTTGGCATTGTTCTCTGGAAACACCATATATTTT CASSLALFSGNTIYF TRBV5-5 . TRBJ1-3 few
TGTGCCAGCAGAAAACCTGCAGGGCCAGAGCCCCAGCATTTT CASRKPAGPEPQHF TRBV6-2/TRBV6-3 . TRBJ1-5 .
TGTGCCAGCAGCTGGCGGGGGGGCGATGGAGATACGCAGTATTTT CASSWRGGDGDTQYF TRBV7-2 TRBD2 TRBJ2-3 few